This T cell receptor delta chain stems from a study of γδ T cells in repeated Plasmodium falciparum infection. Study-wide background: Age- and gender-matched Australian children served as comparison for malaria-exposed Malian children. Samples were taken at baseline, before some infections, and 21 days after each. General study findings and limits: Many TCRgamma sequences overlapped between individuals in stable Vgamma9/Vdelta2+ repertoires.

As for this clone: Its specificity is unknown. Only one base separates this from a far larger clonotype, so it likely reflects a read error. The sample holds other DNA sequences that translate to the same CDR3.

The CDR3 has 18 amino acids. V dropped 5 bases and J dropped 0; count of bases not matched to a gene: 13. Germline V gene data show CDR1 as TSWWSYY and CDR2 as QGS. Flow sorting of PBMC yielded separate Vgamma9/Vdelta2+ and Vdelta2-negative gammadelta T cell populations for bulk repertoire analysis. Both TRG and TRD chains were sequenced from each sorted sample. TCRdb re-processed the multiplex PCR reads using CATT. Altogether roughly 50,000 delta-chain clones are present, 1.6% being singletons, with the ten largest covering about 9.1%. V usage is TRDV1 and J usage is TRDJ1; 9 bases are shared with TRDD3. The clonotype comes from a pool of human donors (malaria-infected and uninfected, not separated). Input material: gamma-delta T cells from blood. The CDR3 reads CALGLRRGGYLYTDKLIF. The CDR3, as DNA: TGTGCTCTTGGGCTAAGGAGAGGGGGATACTTGTACACCGATAAACTCATCTTT.